These 22 T cell receptor beta chains share one sample of origin, sequenced in a study of beta chain features in type 1 diabetes. The study reverse transcribed the entire isolated RNA, so it sequenced expressed TCRB transcripts. The assay was immunoSEQ multiplex PCR, and TCRdb's table has in-frame clones only and misses some. The sample consists of 140,000 or so clones, under 11% of them appearing once. The sample was naive CD4+ T cells from blood. The receptors derive from a young man in good health.

This chain uses TRBV9 with TRBJ2-7; 9 bases align to TRBD2. The CDR3 is made up of 16 amino acids. Germline V gene lookup returns CDR1 SGDLS and CDR2 YYNGEE. Trimming at V came to 4 bases and at J to 0 bases, leaving 8 bases not matched to a gene. The CDR3 loop is CASSPGIAGDSYEQYF. The CDR3 DNA follows: TGTGCCAGCAGCCCGGGGATAGCGGGGGACTCCTACGAGCAGTACTTC.

This clone has more than one count but fewer than ten. The chain joins TRBV5-1 to TRBJ2-3; 11 bases are shared with TRBD2. Germline V CDR1 and CDR2: SGHRS, YFSETQ. The V gene end was trimmed by 3 bases and the J gene end by 0 bases; junction bases not matched to a gene: 3. There are 16 residues in the CDR3. The CDR3 bases are TGCGCCAGCAGCTCTGGGACTAGCGGAAGCACAGATACGCAGTATTTT. Translated, it gives CASSSGTSGSTDTQYF.

This clone was counted between two and nine times. The gene calls are TRBV5-1 and TRBJ2-3; 13 bases align to TRBD2. CDR3 length: 15 amino acids. V dropped 6 bases and J dropped 3; count of bases not matched to a gene: 4. The germline gives CDR1 SGHRS, CDR2 YFSETQ. CDR3 nucleotide sequence: TGCGCCAGCACGACTAGCGGGGGGCAGACAGATACGCAGTATTTT. The encoded protein is CASTTSGGQTDTQYF.

This clone was detected only a few times. For the CDR3, the DNA is TGTGCCAGCAGTGAGACAAATAGCAATCAGCCCCAGCATTTT. Translation: CASSETNSNQPQHF. The chain combines TRBV2 with TRBJ1-5, with D hard to call. The V and J ends lost 3 bases and 0 bases respectively, with 6 bases between them. This CDR3 comprises 14 residues. Germline lookup yields CDR1 SNHLY and CDR2 FYNNEI.

This clone was observed many times. The chain carries TRBV18 and TRBJ1-2; D is undetermined. Looked up from germline, CDR1 is KGHSH and CDR2 is LQKENI. The CDR3 is made up of 14 amino acids. V was cut by 1 base and J by 7 bases, with 13 bases left in between. As DNA, the CDR3 is TGTGCCAGCTCACCACAGGCGGAGGTCGGTGGCTACACCTTC. This encodes CASSPQAEVGGYTF.

This clone occurred a few times. This chain links TRBV5-1 with TRBJ2-7; 8 nucleotides agree with TRBD1. Looked up from germline, CDR1 is SGHRS and CDR2 is YFSETQ. J gave up 0 bases and V 4 bases, and 6 bases lay outside the gene matches. The CDR3 runs 15 residues. The CDR3 reads CASSPGQVSSYEQYF. In DNA, the CDR3 is TGCGCCAGCAGCCCGGGACAGGTGAGCTCCTACGAGCAGTACTTC.

The chain combines TRBV18 with TRBJ2-5; no clear D. The CDR3 consists of 14 residues. V lost 2 bases to trimming and J lost 1 base, with 8 bases between them. The germline gives CDR1 KGHSH, CDR2 LQKENI. CDR3 amino acids: CASSPYGAQETQYF. Written as DNA, the CDR3 is TGTGCCAGCTCACCATATGGAGCCCAAGAGACCCAGTACTTC.

V usage is TRBV7-2 and J usage is TRBJ1-1, with 7 positions matching TRBD1. Per the germline V gene, CDR1 is SGHTA and CDR2 is FQGNSA. This CDR3 spans 13 amino acids. The V and J ends lost 7 bases and 11 bases, in that order; junction bases with no gene match: 13. CDR3 nucleotide sequence: TGTGCCAGCAACCTAGGGGGCAAACTAGGGGCTTTCTTT. It codes for CASNLGGKLGAFF.

In its sample, this clone was seen a few times. The CDR3 reads CASSNSIAGVNEQYF. DNA of the CDR3: TGTGCCAGTAGTAACTCGATAGCGGGGGTGAACGAGCAGTACTTC. The chain has TRBV19 and TRBJ2-7; 9 nucleotides line up with TRBD2. The CDR3 is 15 residues long. The junction had 9 bases not matched to a gene; V was cut back by 4 bases and J by 5 bases. Germline V gene sequence: CDR1 LNHDA, CDR2 SQIVND (reference sequence).

Many counts were recorded for this clone. The rearrangement links TRBV15 to TRBJ2-3, with D maybe TRBD2 (5 bases). This CDR3 comprises 15 residues. V lost 1 base to trimming and J lost 3 bases, with 11 bases between them. CDR1 and CDR2 from the germline V gene are LNHNV and YYDKDF (reference sequence). This chain's CDR3 is CATSRVGSRTDTQYF. CDR3 nucleotides: TGTGCCACCAGCAGAGTTGGGAGTCGAACAGATACGCAGTATTTT. Supplemented by reference TRBV15 and TRBJ2-3, the full variable domain reads DAMVIQNPRYQVTQFGKPVTLSCSQTLNHNVMYWYQQKSSQAPKLLFHYYDKDFNNEADTPDNFQSRRPNTSFCFLDIRSPGLGDTAMYLCATSRVGSRTDTQYFGPGTRLTVL.

This chain links TRBV9 with TRBJ2-3; D possibly corresponds to TRBD2 (6 bases). Germline values: CDR1 SGDLS, CDR2 YYNGEE. V was pared by 0 bases and J by 0 bases, with 17 bases between. CDR3 length: 18 amino acids. CDR3 region: CASSVVGGGTFSTDTQYF. The CDR3, as DNA: TGTGCCAGCAGCGTAGTTGGTGGCGGGACTTTTAGCACAGATACGCAGTATTTT. Combining the CDR3 with reference TRBV9 and TRBJ2-3 gives the whole variable domain DSGVTQTPKHLITATGQRVTLRCSPRSGDLSVYWYQQSLDQGLQFLIQYYNGEERAKGNILERFSAQQFPDLHSELNLSSLELGDSALYFCASSVVGGGTFSTDTQYFGPGTRLTVL.

Concerning this clone: The sample has other DNA sequences that encode this CDR3 too. V gene TRBV10-3 combines with J gene TRBJ2-3, with TRBD2 matching over 10 bases. CDR1 and CDR2 from the germline V gene are ENHRY and SYGVKD. Germline trimming cut 4 bases from V and 1 base from J; bases unmatched to any gene: 8. CDR3 length: 17 residues. The CDR3 sequence: CAISASGTSVGTDTQYF. For the CDR3, the DNA is TGTGCCATCAGTGCCTCCGGGACTAGCGTAGGCACAGATACGCAGTATTTT.

The V gene is TRBV28, the J gene TRBJ1-2; D is perhaps TRBD1 (6 bases). V was cut by 8 bases and J by 0 bases, with 16 bases left in between. The CDR3 contains 15 residues. Germline V gene sequence: CDR1 MDHEN, CDR2 SYDVKM. CDR3: CASRPTGSTNYGYTF. CDR3 sequence (DNA): TGTGCCAGCCGGCCCACAGGGAGTACTAACTATGGCTACACCTTC.

A few counts support this clone. The genes are TRBV7-8 and TRBJ1-4, with a weak D call TRBD1 (6 bases). V was shortened by 1 base and J by 8 bases, with 23 bases between the two germline ends. The germline V gene encodes CDR1 SGHVS and CDR2 FQNEAQ. This CDR3 has 18 amino acids. Written as DNA, the CDR3 is TGTGCCAGCAGCTTAGGACCGGACAGTGGGATTCGGAAAGAAAAACTGTTTTTT. This gives the protein CASSLGPDSGIRKEKLFF.

J is TRBJ2-7 and V is TRBV11-2; 13 nucleotides agree with TRBD2. The CDR3 totals 17 residues. Germline V CDR1 and CDR2: SGHAT, FQNNGV. V was clipped by 4 bases and J by 4 bases; unmatched bases: 10. Here the CDR3 DNA reads TGTGCCAGCAGCTCGCTAACTAGCGGGGGGGCCAGATACGAGCAGTACTTC. Its protein is CASSSLTSGGARYEQYF.

This clone was counted between two and nine times. This chain connects TRBV7-2 to TRBJ2-1; 9 positions match TRBD2. This CDR3 contains 16 residues. V lost 5 bases, J lost 9 bases, and 14 bases stayed unmatched. Germline CDR1 SGHTA, CDR2 FQGNSA. The chain's CDR3 is CASSPRVERGEGEQFF. DNA of the CDR3: TGTGCCAGCAGCCCCCGGGTAGAGCGGGGGGAGGGTGAGCAGTTCTTC.

This clone was detected only a few times. This chain connects TRBV7-2 to TRBJ1-2; 8 bases agree with TRBD1. The CDR3 extends over 15 amino acids. V lost 3 bases to trimming and J lost 7 bases; unmatched junction nucleotides: 10. Germline-derived CDR1 and CDR2 are SGHTA and FQGNSA. CDR3 coding DNA: TGTGCCAGCAGCTTTACCTCGGACAGGGTGGTTGGCTACACCTTC. This gives the protein CASSFTSDRVVGYTF. Filled out from reference TRBV7-2 and TRBJ1-2, the complete variable domain reads GAGVSQSPSNKVTEKGKDVELRCDPISGHTALYWYRQSLGQGLEFLIYFQGNSAPDKSGLPSDRFSAERTGGSVSTLTIQRTQQEDSAVYLCASSFTSDRVVGYTFGSGTRLTVV.

This clone has only a few counts. The chain couples TRBV2 to TRBJ2-3, with TRBD2 as a possible D gene (6 bases). This CDR3 region has 13 residues. CDR1 and CDR2 (germline): SNHLY, FYNNEI. Trimming left V 11 bases short and J 0 bases short, with 12 bases between. The CDR3 DNA reads TGTGCCGGACGGGCGGGGAGCACAGATACGCAGTATTTT. Residues: CAGRAGSTDTQYF.

This rearrangement joins TRBV25-1 to TRBJ1-5; D possibly corresponds to TRBD1 (6 bases). With 6 bases removed from V and 2 bases from J, the gap between germline ends came to 14 bases. The CDR3 extends over 15 amino acids. Germline V CDR1 and CDR2: MGHDK, SYGVNS. The CDR3 coding sequence is TGTGCCAGCAGAGCCACAGGGATCGGCAATCAGCCCCAGCATTTT. Residues: CASRATGIGNQPQHF.

This chain links TRBV2 with TRBJ1-4; TRBD1 is a possible D gene (6 bases). The CDR3 has 14 residues. The V and J ends lost 8 bases and 5 bases respectively, with 15 bases between them. Looked up from germline, CDR1 is SNHLY and CDR2 is FYNNEI. For the CDR3, the DNA is TGTGCCAGCGGGGGCGTGGCAGGGAATGAAAAACTGTTTTTT. Protein sequence: CASGGVAGNEKLFF.

The chain employs TRBV9 and TRBJ2-7, with D perhaps TRBD2 (6 bases). Trimming took off 0 bases at V and 3 bases at J, with 10 bases between the two ends. Germline CDR1 reads SGDLS; CDR2 reads YYNGEE. CDR3 size: 14 residues. CDR3 coding DNA: TGTGCCAGCAGCGTAGCAACGGGGGACTACGAGCAGTACTTC. Residues: CASSVATGDYEQYF.

The CDR3 loop reads CASSRDRTDTQYF. The CDR3 DNA reads TGCGCCAGCAGCAGGGACAGGACAGATACGCAGTATTTT. The chain joins TRBV5-1 to TRBJ2-3, with 8 bases that match TRBD1. The germline CDR1 and CDR2 sequences are SGHRS and YFSETQ. This CDR3 has 13 amino acids. With V trimmed by 4 bases and J by 3 bases, 1 base remained unmatched. The complete variable domain, with remaining parts taken from reference TRBV5-1 and TRBJ2-3, reads KAGVTQTPRYLIKTRGQQVTLSCSPISGHRSVSWYQQTPGQGLQFLFEYFSETQRNKGNFPGRFSGRQFSNSRSEMNVSTLELGDSALYLCASSRDRTDTQYFGPGTRLTVL.